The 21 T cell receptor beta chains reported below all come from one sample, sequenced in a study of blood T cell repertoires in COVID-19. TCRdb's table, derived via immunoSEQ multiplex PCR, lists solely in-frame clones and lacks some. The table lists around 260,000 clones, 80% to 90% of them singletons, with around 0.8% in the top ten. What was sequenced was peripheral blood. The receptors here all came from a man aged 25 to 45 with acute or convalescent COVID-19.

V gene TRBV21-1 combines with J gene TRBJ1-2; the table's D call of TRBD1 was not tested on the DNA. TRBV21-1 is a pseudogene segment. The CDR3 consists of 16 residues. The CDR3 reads CASSARDRSSNYGYTF. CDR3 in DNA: TGTGCCAGCAGCGCCAGGGACAGGAGCTCAAACTATGGCTACACCTTC.

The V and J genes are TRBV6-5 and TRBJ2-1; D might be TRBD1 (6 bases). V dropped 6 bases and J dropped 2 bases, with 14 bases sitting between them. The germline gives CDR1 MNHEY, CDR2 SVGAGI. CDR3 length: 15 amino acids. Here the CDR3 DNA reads TGTGCCAGCAGCTATGACAGGTCAGCCTACAATGAGCAGTTCTTC. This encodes CASSYDRSAYNEQFF.

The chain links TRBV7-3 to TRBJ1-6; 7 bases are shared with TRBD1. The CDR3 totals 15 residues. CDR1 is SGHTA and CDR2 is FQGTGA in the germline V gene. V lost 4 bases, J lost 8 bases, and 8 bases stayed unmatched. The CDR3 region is CASSSDRPGDSPLHF. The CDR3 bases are TGTGCCAGCAGCTCGGACAGGCCAGGGGATTCACCCCTCCACTTT.

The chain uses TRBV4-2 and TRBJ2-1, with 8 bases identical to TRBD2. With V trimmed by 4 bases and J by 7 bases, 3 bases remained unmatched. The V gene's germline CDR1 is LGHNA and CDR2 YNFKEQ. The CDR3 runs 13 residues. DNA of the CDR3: TGTGCCAGCAGCCCGGGGGGGCGGAATGAGCAGTTCTTC. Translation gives CASSPGGRNEQFF.

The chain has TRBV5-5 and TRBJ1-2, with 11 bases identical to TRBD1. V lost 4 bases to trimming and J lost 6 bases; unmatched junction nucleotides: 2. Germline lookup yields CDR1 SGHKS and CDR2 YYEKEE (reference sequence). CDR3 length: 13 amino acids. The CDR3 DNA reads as TGTGCCAGCAGCCAGGGACAGGGGGATGGCTACACCTTC. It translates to CASSQGQGDGYTF. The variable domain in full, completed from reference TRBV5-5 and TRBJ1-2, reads DAGVTQSPTHLIKTRGQQVTLRCSPISGHKSVSWYQQVLGQGPQFIFQYYEKEERGRGNFPDRFSARQFPNYSSELNVNALLLGDSALYLCASSQGQGDGYTFGSGTRLTVV.

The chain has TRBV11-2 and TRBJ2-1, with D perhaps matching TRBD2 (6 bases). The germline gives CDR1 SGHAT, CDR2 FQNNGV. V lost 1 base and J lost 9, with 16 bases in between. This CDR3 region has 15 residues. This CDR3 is CASSLAAGLGGEQFF. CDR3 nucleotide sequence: TGTGCCAGCAGCTTAGCGGCAGGCCTGGGAGGTGAGCAGTTCTTC.

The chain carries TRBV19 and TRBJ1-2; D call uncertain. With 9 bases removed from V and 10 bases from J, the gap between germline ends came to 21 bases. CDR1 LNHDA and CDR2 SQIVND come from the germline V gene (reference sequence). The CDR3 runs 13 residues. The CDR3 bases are TGTGCCAGCCGCGGCGACGTGATAGAGGACTACACCTTC. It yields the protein CASRGDVIEDYTF.

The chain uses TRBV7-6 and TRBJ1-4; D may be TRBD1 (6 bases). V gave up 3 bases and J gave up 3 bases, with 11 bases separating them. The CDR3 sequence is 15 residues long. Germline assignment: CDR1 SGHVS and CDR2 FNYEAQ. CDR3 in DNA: TGTGCCAGCAGCTTTACAGGGACGCCTAATGAAAAACTGTTTTTT. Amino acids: CASSFTGTPNEKLFF.

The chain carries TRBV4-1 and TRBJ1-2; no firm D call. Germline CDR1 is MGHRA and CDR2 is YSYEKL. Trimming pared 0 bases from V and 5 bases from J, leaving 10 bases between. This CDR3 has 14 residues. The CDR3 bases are TGCGCCAGCAGCCAAGAAGGCAGGAGGTATGGCTACACCTTC. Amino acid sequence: CASSQEGRRYGYTF.

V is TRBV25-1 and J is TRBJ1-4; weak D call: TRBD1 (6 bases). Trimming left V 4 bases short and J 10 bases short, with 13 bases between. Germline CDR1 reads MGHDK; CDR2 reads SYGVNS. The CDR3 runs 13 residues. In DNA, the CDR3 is TGTGCCAGCAGTGGTACAGGGTGGGGAAAACTGTTTTTT. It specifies CASSGTGWGKLFF.

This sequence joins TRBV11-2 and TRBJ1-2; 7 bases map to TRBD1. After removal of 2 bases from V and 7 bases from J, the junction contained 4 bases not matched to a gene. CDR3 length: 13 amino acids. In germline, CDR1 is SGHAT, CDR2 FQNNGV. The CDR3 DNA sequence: TGTGCCAGCAGCTTAACAGGGGCGGCTGGCTACACCTTC. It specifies CASSLTGAAGYTF.

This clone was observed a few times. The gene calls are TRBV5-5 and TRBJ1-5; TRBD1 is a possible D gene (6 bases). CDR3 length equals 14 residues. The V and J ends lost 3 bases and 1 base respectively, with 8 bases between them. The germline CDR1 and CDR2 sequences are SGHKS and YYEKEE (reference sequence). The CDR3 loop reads CASSSGQSNQPQHF. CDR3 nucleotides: TGTGCCAGCAGCTCCGGACAGAGCAATCAGCCCCAGCATTTT.

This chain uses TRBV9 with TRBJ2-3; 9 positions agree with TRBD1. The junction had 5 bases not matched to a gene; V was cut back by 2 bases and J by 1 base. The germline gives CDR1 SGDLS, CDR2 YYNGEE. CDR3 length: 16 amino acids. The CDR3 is CASSVTGGEGTDTQYF. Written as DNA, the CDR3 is TGTGCCAGCAGCGTTACAGGGGGCGAGGGCACAGATACGCAGTATTTT.

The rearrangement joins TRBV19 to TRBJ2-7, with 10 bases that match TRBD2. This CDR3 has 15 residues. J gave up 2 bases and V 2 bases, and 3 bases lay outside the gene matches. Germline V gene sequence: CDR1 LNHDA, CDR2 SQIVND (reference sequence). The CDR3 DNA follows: TGTGCCAGTAGTATAACTAGCGGGGCCGCCTACGAGCAGTACTTC. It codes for CASSITSGAAYEQYF.

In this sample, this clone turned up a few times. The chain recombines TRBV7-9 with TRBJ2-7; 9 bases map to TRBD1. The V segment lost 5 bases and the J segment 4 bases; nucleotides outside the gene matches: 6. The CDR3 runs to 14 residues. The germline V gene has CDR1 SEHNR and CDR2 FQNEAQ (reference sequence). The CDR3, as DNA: TGTGCCAGCAGCGTGGGGACAGGGTTTTACGAGCAGTACTTC. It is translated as CASSVGTGFYEQYF.

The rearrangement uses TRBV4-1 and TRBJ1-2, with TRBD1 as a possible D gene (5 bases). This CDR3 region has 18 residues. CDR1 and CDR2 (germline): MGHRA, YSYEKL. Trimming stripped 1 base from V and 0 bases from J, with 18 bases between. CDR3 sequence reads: CASSQVPGRAQSNYGYTF. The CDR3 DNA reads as TGCGCCAGCAGCCAAGTCCCCGGCAGGGCACAATCTAACTATGGCTACACCTTC.

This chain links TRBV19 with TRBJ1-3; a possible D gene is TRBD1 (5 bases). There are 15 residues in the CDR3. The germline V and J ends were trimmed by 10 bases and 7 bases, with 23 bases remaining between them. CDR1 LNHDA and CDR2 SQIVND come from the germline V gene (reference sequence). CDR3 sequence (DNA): TGTGCCACCACGTTCGCGACAGACGCTCGGAACACCATATATTTT. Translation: CATTFATDARNTIYF.

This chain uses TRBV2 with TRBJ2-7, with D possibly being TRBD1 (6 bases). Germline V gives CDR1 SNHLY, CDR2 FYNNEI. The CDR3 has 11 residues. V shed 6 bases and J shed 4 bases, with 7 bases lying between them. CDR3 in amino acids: CASRTGYEQYF. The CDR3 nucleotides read TGTGCCAGCAGAACAGGGTACGAGCAGTACTTC. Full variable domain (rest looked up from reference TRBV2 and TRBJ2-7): EPEVTQTPSHQVTQMGQEVILRCVPISNHLYFYWYRQILGQKVEFLVSFYNNEISEKSEIFDDQFSVERPDGSNFTLKIRSTKLEDSAMYFCASRTGYEQYFGPGTRLTVT.

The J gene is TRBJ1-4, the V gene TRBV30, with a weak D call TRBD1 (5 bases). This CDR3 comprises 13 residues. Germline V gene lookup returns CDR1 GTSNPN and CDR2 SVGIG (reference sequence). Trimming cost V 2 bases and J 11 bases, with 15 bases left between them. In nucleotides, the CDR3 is TGTGCCTGGAGTTTGGCCCCAGCAGGGAAACTGTTTTTT. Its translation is CAWSLAPAGKLFF.

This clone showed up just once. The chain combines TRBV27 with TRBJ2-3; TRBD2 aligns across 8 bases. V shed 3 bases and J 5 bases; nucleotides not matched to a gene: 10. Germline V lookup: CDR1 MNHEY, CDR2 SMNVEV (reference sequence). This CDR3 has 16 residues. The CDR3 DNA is TGTGCCAGCAGTTTCTCATCCAGCGGGAGATTAGATACGCAGTATTTT. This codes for CASSFSSSGRLDTQYF.

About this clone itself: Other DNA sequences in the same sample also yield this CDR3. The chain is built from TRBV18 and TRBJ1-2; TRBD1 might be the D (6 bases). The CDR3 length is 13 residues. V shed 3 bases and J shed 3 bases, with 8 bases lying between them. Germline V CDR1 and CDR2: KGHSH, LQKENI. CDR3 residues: CASSPDRDYGYTF. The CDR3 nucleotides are TGTGCCAGCTCACCGGACAGAGACTATGGCTACACCTTC. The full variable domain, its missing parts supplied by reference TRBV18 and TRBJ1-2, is NAGVMQNPRHLVRRRGQEARLRCSPMKGHSHVYWYRQLPEEGLKFMVYLQKENIIDESGMPKERFSAEFPKEGPSILRIQQVVRGDSAAYFCASSPDRDYGYTFGSGTRLTVV.